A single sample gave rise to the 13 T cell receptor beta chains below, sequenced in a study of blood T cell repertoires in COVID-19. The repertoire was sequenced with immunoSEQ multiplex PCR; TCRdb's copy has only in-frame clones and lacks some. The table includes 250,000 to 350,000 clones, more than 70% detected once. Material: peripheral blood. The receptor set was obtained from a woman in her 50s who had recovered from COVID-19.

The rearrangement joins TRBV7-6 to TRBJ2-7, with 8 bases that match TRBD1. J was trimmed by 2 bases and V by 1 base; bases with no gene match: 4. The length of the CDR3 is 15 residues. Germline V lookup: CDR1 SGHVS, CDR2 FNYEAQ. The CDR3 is CASSLVGTGPYEQYF. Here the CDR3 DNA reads TGTGCCAGCAGCTTAGTAGGGACAGGACCCTACGAGCAGTACTTC.

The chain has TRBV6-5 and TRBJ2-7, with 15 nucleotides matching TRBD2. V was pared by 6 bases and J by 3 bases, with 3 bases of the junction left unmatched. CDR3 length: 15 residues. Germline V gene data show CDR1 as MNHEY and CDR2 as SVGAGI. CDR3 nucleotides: TGTGCCAGCAGAGTGGGACTAGCGGGAGGCTACGAGCAGTACTTC. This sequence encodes CASRVGLAGGYEQYF.

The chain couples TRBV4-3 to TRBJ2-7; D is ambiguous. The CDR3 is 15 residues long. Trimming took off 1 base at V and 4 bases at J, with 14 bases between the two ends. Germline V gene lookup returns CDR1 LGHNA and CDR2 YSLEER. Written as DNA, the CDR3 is TGCGCCAGCAGCCAAGGAACAGCAAGAATGTACGAGCAGTACTTC. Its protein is CASSQGTARMYEQYF.

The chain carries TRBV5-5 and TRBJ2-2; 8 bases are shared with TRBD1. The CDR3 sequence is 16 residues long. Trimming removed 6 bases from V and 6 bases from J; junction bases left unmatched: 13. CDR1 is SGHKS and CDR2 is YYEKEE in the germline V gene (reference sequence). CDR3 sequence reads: CASTTQGGGLAGELFF. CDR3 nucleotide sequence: TGTGCCAGCACCACACAGGGGGGAGGTCTTGCCGGGGAGCTGTTTTTT.

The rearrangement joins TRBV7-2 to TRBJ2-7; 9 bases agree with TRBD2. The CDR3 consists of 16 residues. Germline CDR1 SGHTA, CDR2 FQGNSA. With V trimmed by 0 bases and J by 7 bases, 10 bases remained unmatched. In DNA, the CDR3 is TGTGCCAGCAGCTTAGCTAGCGGGGGTACATCGGGAGAGCAGTACTTC. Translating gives CASSLASGGTSGEQYF.

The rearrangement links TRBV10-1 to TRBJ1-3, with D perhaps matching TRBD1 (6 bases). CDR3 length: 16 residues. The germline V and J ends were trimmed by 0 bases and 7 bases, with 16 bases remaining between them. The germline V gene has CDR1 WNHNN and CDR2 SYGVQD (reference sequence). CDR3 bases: TGCGCCAGCAGTGAGTCGACTCCTGCCCAGGGGAACACCATATATTTT. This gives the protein CASSESTPAQGNTIYF.

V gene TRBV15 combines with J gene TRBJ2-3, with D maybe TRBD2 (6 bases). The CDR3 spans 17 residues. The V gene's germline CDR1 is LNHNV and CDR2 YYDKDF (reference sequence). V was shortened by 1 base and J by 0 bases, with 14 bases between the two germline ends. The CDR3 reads CATSRGPGVESTDTQYF. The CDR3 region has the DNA TGTGCCACCAGCAGAGGACCGGGGGTCGAGAGCACAGATACGCAGTATTTT. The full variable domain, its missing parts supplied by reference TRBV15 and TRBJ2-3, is DAMVIQNPRYQVTQFGKPVTLSCSQTLNHNVMYWYQQKSSQAPKLLFHYYDKDFNNEADTPDNFQSRRPNTSFCFLDIRSPGLGDTAMYLCATSRGPGVESTDTQYFGPGTRLTVL.

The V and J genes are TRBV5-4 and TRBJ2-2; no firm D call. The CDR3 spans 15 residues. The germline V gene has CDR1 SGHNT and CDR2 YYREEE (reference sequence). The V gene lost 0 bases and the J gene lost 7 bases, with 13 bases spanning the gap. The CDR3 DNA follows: TGTGCCAGCAGCTTGGCCGGGTCCGATCGCGGGGAGCTGTTTTTT. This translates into CASSLAGSDRGELFF.

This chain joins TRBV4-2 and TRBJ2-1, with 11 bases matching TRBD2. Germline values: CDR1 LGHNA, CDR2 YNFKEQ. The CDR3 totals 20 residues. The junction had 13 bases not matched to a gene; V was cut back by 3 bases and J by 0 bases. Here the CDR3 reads CASSHLPGLADRPSYNEQFF. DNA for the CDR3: TGTGCCAGCAGCCACCTACCGGGACTAGCGGATAGACCCTCCTACAATGAGCAGTTCTTC.

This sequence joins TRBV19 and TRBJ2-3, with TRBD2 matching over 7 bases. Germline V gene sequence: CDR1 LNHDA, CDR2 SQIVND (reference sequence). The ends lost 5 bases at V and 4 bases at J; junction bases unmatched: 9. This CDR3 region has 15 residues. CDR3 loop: CASSVDSGPPDTQYF. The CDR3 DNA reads TGTGCCAGTAGTGTGGATAGCGGGCCCCCAGATACGCAGTATTTT.

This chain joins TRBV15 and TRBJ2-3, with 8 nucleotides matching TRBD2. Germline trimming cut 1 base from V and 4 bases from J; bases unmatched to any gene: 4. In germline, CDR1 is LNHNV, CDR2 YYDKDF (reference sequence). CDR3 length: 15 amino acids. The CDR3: CATSRGGGGPDTQYF. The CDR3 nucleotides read TGTGCCACCAGCAGAGGGGGCGGGGGGCCAGATACGCAGTATTTT.

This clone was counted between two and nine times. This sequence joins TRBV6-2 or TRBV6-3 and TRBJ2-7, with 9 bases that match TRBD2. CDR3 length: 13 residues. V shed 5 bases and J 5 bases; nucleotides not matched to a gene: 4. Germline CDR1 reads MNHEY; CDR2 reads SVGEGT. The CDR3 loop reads CASSGTSFNEQYF. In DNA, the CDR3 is TGTGCCAGCAGTGGGACTAGCTTTAACGAGCAGTACTTC.

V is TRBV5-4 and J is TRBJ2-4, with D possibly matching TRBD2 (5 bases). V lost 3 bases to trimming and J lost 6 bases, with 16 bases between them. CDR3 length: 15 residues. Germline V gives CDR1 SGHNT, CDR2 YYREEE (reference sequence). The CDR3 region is CASSYTREGGNIQYF. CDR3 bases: TGTGCCAGCAGCTATACAAGGGAAGGAGGAAACATTCAGTACTTC. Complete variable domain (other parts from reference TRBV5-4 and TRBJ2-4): ETGVTQSPTHLIKTRGQQVTLRCSSQSGHNTVSWYQQALGQGPQFIFQYYREEENGRGNFPPRFSGLQFPNYSSELNVNALELDDSALYLCASSYTREGGNIQYFGAGTRLSVL.